One and the same sample provided the 13 T cell receptor beta chains below, sequenced in a study of blood T cell repertoires in COVID-19. The assay was immunoSEQ multiplex PCR, and TCRdb's table has in-frame clones only and misses some. The table shows about 460,000 clones, with roughly nine tenths occurring only once. Source material: PBMCs or T cells enriched from blood (not recorded which). The receptors here all came from a woman aged 55-69 years who had recovered from COVID-19.

This chain uses TRBV7-9 with TRBJ1-2; 9 bases fit TRBD1. V lost 7 bases and J lost 3; bases outside the gene matches: 12. This CDR3 region has 16 residues. In germline, CDR1 is SEHNR, CDR2 FQNEAQ (reference sequence). The CDR3 nucleotides read TGTGCCAGCACCCCCGACAGACAGGGGGGCTACTATGGCTACACCTTC. Protein sequence: CASTPDRQGGYYGYTF.

In regard to this clone: Other DNA sequences of this sample code for an identical CDR3. The CDR3 bases are TGTGCCAGCAGCCAAGATCTCGGAAACACCATATATTTT. It translates to CASSQDLGNTIYF. The J gene is TRBJ1-3, the V gene TRBV3-1 (or the pseudogene TRBV3-2); D uncertain. The CDR3 extends over 13 amino acids. Trimming took 0 bases from V and 4 from J, leaving 4 bases between them. The germline gives CDR1 LGHDT, CDR2 YNNKEL (reference sequence).

V usage is TRBV9 and J usage is TRBJ1-3, with D maybe TRBD1 (5 bases). The CDR3 length is 15 residues. Germline values: CDR1 SGDLS, CDR2 YYNGEE. V was trimmed by 4 bases and J by 2 bases, leaving 13 bases between them. This CDR3 reads CASSSQGHPGNTIYF. DNA for the CDR3: TGTGCCAGCAGCTCTCAGGGTCACCCTGGAAACACCATATATTTT.

The rearrangement links TRBV4-2 to TRBJ1-5; no firm D call. The CDR3 is made up of 14 amino acids. Trimming left V 8 bases short and J 0 bases short, with 11 bases between. The germline V gene encodes CDR1 LGHNA and CDR2 YNFKEQ. CDR3 in amino acids: CASGQPYSNQPQHF. DNA of the CDR3: TGTGCCAGCGGGCAGCCATATAGCAATCAGCCCCAGCATTTT.

V and J are TRBV6-1 and TRBJ2-3; D possibly corresponds to TRBD2 (6 bases). The CDR3 consists of 14 residues. The germline V and J ends were trimmed by 6 bases and 2 bases, with 12 bases remaining between them. CDR1 is MNHNS and CDR2 is SASEGT in the germline V gene. In nucleotides, the CDR3 is TGTGCCAGCAGGCCGGGACTTACCACAGATACGCAGTATTTT. Protein sequence: CASRPGLTTDTQYF.

The chain has TRBV6-5 and TRBJ2-7; 7 nucleotides line up with TRBD2. Germline trimming cut 5 bases from V and 2 bases from J; bases unmatched to any gene: 3. Germline lookup yields CDR1 MNHEY and CDR2 SVGAGI. This CDR3 contains 13 residues. CDR3 coding DNA: TGTGCCAGCAGTCGCGGGGGAACCTACGAGCAGTACTTC. Protein product: CASSRGGTYEQYF.

This clone occurred once. The V and J genes are TRBV19 and TRBJ2-2; 7 bases line up with TRBD1. This CDR3 is 14 amino acids long. Germline CDR1 reads LNHDA; CDR2 reads SQIVND (reference sequence). With 6 bases clipped from V and 4 bases from J, the junction kept 5 bases outside the gene matches. This CDR3 reads CASRQGPSTGELFF. CDR3 nucleotide sequence: TGTGCCAGTAGACAGGGGCCTTCCACCGGGGAGCTGTTTTTT.

This clone has just a few counts. The sample contains more than one DNA sequence encoding this CDR3. V gene TRBV7-2 combines with J gene TRBJ1-5; 8 bases line up with TRBD1. The CDR3 consists of 15 residues. Germline values: CDR1 SGHTA, CDR2 FQGNSA. Trimming took 2 bases from V and 1 from J; bases not matched to a gene: 1. CDR3 in amino acids: CASSLQGASNQPQHF. The CDR3 DNA sequence: TGTGCCAGCAGCTTACAGGGGGCAAGCAATCAGCCCCAGCATTTT.

The chain has TRBV7-8 and TRBJ1-4; no clear D gene. Trimming removed 5 bases at V and 3 bases at J, with 13 bases between. Germline V gene data show CDR1 as SGHVS and CDR2 as FQNEAQ. The CDR3 spans 15 residues. CDR3 in amino acids: CASSPTFVPNEKLFF. CDR3 nucleotide sequence: TGTGCCAGCAGCCCTACTTTCGTTCCTAATGAAAAACTGTTTTTT.

The J gene is TRBJ1-1, the V gene TRBV30; D is uncertain. Trimming took 1 base from V and 12 from J, leaving 15 bases between them. This CDR3 is built from 12 residues. CDR1 GTSNPN and CDR2 SVGIG come from the germline V gene (reference sequence). The CDR3 here is CAWSAGVLQTFF. DNA for the CDR3: TGTGCCTGGAGTGCCGGGGTCTTGCAAACTTTCTTT.

This chain joins TRBV27 and TRBJ2-3; TRBD2 matches at 7 bases. V gave up 7 bases and J gave up 1 base; unmatched junction bases: 8. The CDR3 spans 15 residues. CDR1 is MNHEY, CDR2 SMNVEV, per germline (reference sequence). The CDR3 reads CASKRDPAGTDTQYF. Written as DNA, the CDR3 is TGTGCCAGCAAGCGGGATCCGGCGGGCACAGATACGCAGTATTTT.

The chain couples TRBV6-1 to TRBJ2-3, with no clear D. Germline CDR1 and CDR2: MNHNS and SASEGT. The CDR3 sequence is 12 residues long. Trimming cost V 1 base and J 7 bases, with 6 bases left between them. In DNA, the CDR3 is TGTGCCAGCAGTGAAGGGAGTTATACGCAGTATTTT. Protein sequence: CASSEGSYTQYF.

Worth noting for this clone: The same CDR3 also results from other DNA sequences found in this sample. V usage is TRBV7-6 and J usage is TRBJ1-5; the D is unclear. With 0 bases removed from V and 0 bases from J, the gap between germline ends came to 6 bases. The CDR3 spans 15 residues. From germline, CDR1 is SGHVS and CDR2 FNYEAQ. The CDR3 DNA follows: TGTGCCAGCAGCTTAGCCGGAGGTAGCAATCAGCCCCAGCATTTT. As protein: CASSLAGGSNQPQHF.